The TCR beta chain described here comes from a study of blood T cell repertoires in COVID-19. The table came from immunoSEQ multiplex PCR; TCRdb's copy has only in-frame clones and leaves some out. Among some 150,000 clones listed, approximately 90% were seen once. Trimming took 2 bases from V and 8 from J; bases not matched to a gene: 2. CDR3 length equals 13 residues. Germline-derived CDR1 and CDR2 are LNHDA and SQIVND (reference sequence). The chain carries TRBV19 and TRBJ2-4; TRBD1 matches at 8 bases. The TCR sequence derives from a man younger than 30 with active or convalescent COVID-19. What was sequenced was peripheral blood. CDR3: CASSIQGADIQYF. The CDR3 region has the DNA TGTGCCAGTAGTATACAGGGGGCGGACATTCAGTACTTC. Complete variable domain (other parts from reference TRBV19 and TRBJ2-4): DGGITQSPKYLFRKEGQNVTLSCEQNLNHDAMYWYRQDPGQGLRLIYYSQIVNDFQKGDIAEGYSVSREKKESFPLTVTSAQKNPTAFYLCASSIQGADIQYFGAGTRLSVL.